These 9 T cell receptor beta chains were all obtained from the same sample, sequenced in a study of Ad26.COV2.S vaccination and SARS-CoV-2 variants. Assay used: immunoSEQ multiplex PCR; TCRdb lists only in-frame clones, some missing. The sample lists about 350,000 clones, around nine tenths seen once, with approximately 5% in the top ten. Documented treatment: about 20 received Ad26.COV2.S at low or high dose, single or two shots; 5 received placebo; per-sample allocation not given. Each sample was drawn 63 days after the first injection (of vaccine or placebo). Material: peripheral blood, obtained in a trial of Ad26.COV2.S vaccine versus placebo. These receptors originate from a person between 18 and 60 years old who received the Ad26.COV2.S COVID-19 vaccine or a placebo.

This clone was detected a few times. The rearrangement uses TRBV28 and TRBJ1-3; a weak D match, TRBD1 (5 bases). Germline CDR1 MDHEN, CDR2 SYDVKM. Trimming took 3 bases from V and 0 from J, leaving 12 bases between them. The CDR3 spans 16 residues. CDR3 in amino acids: CASSFLDRRSGNTIYF. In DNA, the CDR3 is TGTGCCAGCAGTTTTTTAGACAGACGCTCTGGAAACACCATATATTTT. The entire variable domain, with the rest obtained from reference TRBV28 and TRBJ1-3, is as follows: DVKVTQSSRYLVKRTGEKVFLECVQDMDHENMFWYRQDPGLGLRLIYFSYDVKMKEKGDIPEGYSVSREKKERFSLILESASTNQTSMYLCASSFLDRRSGNTIYFGEGSWLTVV.

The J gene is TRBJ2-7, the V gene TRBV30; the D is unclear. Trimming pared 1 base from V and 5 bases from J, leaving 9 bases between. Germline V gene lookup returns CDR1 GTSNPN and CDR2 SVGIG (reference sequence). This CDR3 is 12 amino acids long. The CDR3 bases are TGTGCCTGGAGTGAGAGAGTCGACGAGCAGTACTTC. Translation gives CAWSERVDEQYF.

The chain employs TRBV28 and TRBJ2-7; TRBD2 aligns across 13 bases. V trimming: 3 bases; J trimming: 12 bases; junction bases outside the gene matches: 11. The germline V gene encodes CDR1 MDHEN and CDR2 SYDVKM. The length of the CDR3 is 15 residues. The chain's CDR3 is CASSFRLRTSGSPYF. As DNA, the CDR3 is TGTGCCAGCAGTTTTCGGTTGAGGACTAGCGGGAGTCCGTACTTC.

DNA for the CDR3: TGCGCCAGCAGCCAATCGGACGTCAATGAGCAGTTCTTC. Translation gives CASSQSDVNEQFF. The chain employs TRBV4-1 and TRBJ2-1; D not certain. The CDR3 covers 13 residues. Per germline, CDR1 MGHRA and CDR2 YSYEKL. The V end lost 2 bases, the J end lost 6 bases, and 8 bases lay between the germline ends.

CDR3 DNA sequence: TGTGCCAGCCTGTCCGGGGTAATAGGCTACACCTTC. Its protein is CASLSGVIGYTF. This sequence joins TRBV28 and TRBJ1-2, with D uncertain. CDR3 length: 12 residues. The germline CDR1 and CDR2 sequences are MDHEN and SYDVKM. V lost 8 bases to trimming and J lost 8 bases, with 15 bases between them.

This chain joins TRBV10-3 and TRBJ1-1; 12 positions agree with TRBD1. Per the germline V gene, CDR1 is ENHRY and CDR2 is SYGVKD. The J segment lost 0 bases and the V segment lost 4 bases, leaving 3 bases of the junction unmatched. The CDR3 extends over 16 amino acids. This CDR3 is CAISGGQGAMNTEAFF. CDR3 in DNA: TGTGCCATCAGTGGGGGACAGGGGGCAATGAACACTGAAGCTTTCTTT.

CDR3 region: CASSRQYMGNQPQHF. CDR3 nucleotide sequence: TGTGCCAGCAGCCGACAGTATATGGGCAATCAGCCCCAGCATTTT. V usage is TRBV6-5 and J usage is TRBJ1-5; maybe TRBD1 (5 bases). Germline V lookup: CDR1 MNHEY, CDR2 SVGAGI. V lost 6 bases and J lost 2, with 14 bases in between. There are 15 residues in the CDR3.

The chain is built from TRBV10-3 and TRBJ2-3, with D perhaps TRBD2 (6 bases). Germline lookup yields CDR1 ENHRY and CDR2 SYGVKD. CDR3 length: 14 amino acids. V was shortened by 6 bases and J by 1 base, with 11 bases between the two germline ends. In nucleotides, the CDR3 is TGTGCCATCAGGAGGGAGGCCGGCACAGATACGCAGTATTTT. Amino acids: CAIRREAGTDTQYF.

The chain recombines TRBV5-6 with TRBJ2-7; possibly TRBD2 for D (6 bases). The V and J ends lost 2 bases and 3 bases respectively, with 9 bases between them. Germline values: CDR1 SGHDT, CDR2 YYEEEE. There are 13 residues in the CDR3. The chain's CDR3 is CASSFTGDYEQYF. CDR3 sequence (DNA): TGTGCCAGCAGCTTCACGGGGGACTACGAGCAGTACTTC.